The 3 T cell receptor beta chains listed next were all sequenced from one sample in a study of cytomegalovirus exposure and HLA in healthy donors. It was with 60 Vbeta and 13 Jbeta primers that the PCR ran. Sequencing used immunoSEQ multiplex PCR; TCRdb keeps in-frame clones, though not all of them. The sample yields fewer than 200,000 clones, roughly four fifths seen once. Sequencing was done on a sample of PBMCs. These receptors were taken from a woman in her forties or fifties in good health and CMV-seropositive.

This clone has only one observation. The chain has TRBV2 and TRBJ2-2; no definite D call. In germline, CDR1 is SNHLY, CDR2 FYNNEI. Between the trimmed V and J ends, which lost 7 bases and 1 base, there was a span of 4 bases. The length of the CDR3 is 12 residues. This chain's CDR3 is CASTENTGELFF. CDR3 sequence (DNA): TGTGCCAGCACAGAGAACACCGGGGAGCTGTTTTTT.

The chain employs TRBV5-4 and TRBJ2-2; TRBD1 might be the D (5 bases). Trimming took 5 bases from V and 3 from J, leaving 14 bases between them. Germline CDR1 is SGHNT and CDR2 is YYREEE (reference sequence). The CDR3 length is 15 residues. In DNA form, the CDR3 reads TGTGCCAGCAGTCTCCGCAGGGATGACACCGGGGAGCTGTTTTTT. Protein sequence: CASSLRRDDTGELFF.

V gene TRBV5-6 combines with J gene TRBJ1-6, with TRBD1 matching 7 bases. V shed 4 bases, J shed 3 bases, and the junction held 10 bases outside the gene matches. Germline CDR1 SGHDT, CDR2 YYEEEE. This CDR3 contains 17 residues. The CDR3 DNA reads TGTGCCAGCAGCGTCCGACAGGGCGAAGACTATAATTCACCCCTCCACTTT. Its translation: CASSVRQGEDYNSPLHF.